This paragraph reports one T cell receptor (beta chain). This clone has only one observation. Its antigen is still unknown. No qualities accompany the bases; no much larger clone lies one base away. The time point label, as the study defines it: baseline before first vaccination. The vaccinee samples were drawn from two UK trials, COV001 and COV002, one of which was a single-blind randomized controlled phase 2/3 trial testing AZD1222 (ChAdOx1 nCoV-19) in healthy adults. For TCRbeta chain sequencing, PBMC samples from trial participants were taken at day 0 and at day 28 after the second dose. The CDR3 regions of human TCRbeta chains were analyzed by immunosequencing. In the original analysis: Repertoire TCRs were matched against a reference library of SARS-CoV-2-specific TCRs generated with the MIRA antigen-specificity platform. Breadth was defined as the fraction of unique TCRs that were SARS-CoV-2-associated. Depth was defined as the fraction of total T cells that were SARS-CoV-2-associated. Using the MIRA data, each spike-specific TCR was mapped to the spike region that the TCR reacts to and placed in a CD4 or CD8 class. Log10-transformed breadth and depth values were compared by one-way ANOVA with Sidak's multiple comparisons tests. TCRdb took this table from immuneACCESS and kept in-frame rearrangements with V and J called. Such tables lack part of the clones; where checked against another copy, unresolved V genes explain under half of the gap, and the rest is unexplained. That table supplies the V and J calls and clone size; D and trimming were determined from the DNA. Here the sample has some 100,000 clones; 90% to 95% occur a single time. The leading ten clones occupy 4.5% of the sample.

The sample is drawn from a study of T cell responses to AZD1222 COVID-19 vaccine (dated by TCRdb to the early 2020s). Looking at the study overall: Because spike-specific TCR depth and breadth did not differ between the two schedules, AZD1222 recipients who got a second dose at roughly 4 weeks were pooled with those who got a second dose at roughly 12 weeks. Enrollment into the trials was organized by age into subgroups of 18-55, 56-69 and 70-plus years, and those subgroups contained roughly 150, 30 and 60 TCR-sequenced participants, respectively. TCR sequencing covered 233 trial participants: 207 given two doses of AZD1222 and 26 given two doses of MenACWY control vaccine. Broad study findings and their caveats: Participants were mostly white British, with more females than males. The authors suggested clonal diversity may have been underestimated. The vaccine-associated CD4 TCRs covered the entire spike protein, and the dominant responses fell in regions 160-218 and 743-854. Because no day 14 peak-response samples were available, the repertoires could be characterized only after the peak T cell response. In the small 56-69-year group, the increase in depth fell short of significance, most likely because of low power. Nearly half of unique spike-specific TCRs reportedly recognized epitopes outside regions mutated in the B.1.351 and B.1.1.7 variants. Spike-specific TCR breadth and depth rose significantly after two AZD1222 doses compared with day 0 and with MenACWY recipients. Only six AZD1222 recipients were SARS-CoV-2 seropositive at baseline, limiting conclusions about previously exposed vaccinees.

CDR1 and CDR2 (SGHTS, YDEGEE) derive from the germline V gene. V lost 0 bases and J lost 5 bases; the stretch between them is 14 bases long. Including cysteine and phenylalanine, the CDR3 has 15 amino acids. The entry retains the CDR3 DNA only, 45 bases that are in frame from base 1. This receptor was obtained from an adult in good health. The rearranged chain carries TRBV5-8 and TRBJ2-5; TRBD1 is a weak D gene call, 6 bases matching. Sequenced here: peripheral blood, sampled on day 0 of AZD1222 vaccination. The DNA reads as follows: TGTGCCAGCAGCTTGGCCGGGGCAGGGGATGAGACCCAGTACTTC. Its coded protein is CASSLAGAGDETQYF.